The 18 T cell receptor beta chains below all came from one sample that was sequenced in a study of cytomegalovirus exposure and HLA in healthy donors. The PCR ran on 60 Vbeta and 13 Jbeta primers. TCRdb keeps only in-frame clones here, not all; method: immunoSEQ multiplex PCR. The table includes 62,000 or so clones, over 75% detected once. The sample comprised PBMCs. Every receptor here comes from a man between 18 and 35 years old in good health and CMV-seronegative.

This clone came up a few times. The rearrangement links TRBV6-1 to TRBJ1-5; tentatively, D is TRBD1 (6 bases). The CDR3 totals 13 residues. Germline CDR1 MNHNS, CDR2 SASEGT. Trimming removed 7 bases at V and 2 bases at J, with 9 bases between. CDR3 in amino acids: CASKAGGNQPQHF. The CDR3 DNA follows: TGTGCCAGCAAGGCAGGGGGCAATCAGCCCCAGCATTTT.

This chain connects TRBV6-1 to TRBJ1-1; no reliable D call. The germline gives CDR1 MNHNS, CDR2 SASEGT. The CDR3 has 13 amino acids. Trimming took 11 bases from V and 5 from J, leaving 18 bases between them. CDR3 nucleotides: TGTGCCTGCCGAATAGAGATTCGGACTGAAGCTTTCTTT. This codes for CACRIEIRTEAFF.

V and J are TRBV5-1 and TRBJ2-5, with D unresolved. The V gene's germline CDR1 is SGHRS and CDR2 YFSETQ. The CDR3 sequence is 13 residues long. V dropped 4 bases and J dropped 4 bases, with 11 bases sitting between them. In DNA, the CDR3 is TGCGCCAGCAGCCCGGAGCGTAGAGAGACCCAGTACTTC. Translated: CASSPERRETQYF.

The rearrangement uses TRBV23-1 and TRBJ1-5; 7 nucleotides agree with TRBD1. TRBV23-1 is noted as an ORF with a role that remains uncertain. This CDR3 contains 15 residues. With V trimmed by 0 bases and J by 4 bases, 3 bases remained unmatched. Here the CDR3 reads CASSQSYRGNQPQHF. The CDR3 DNA follows: TGCGCCAGCAGTCAATCGTACAGGGGAAATCAGCCCCAGCATTTT.

The chain carries TRBV7-2 and TRBJ1-4, with 8 positions matching TRBD1. Germline-derived CDR1 and CDR2 are SGHTA and FQGNSA. This CDR3 spans 14 amino acids. With V trimmed by 5 bases and J by 8 bases, 7 bases remained unmatched. The CDR3 loop reads CASSPGGAEEKLFF. Written as DNA, the CDR3 is TGTGCCAGCAGCCCAGGGGGCGCAGAAGAAAAACTGTTTTTT. Filled out from reference TRBV7-2 and TRBJ1-4, the complete variable domain reads GAGVSQSPSNKVTEKGKDVELRCDPISGHTALYWYRQSLGQGLEFLIYFQGNSAPDKSGLPSDRFSAERTGGSVSTLTIQRTQQEDSAVYLCASSPGGAEEKLFFGSGTQLSVL.

V and J are TRBV9 and TRBJ2-5; weak D call: TRBD2 (6 bases). This CDR3 is built from 14 residues. The germline V gene has CDR1 SGDLS and CDR2 YYNGEE. V was trimmed by 4 bases and J by 2 bases, leaving 12 bases between them. CDR3 sequence (DNA): TGTGCCAGCAGCTCGGGGGTGGGGCAAGAGACCCAGTACTTC. Encoded protein: CASSSGVGQETQYF.

This clone was counted between two and nine times. The chain recombines TRBV10-3 with TRBJ1-4; unclear D gene. CDR3 length equals 15 residues. Trimming stripped 3 bases from V and 8 bases from J, with 16 bases between. Germline assignment: CDR1 ENHRY and CDR2 SYGVKD. The CDR3 DNA is TGTGCCATCAGTGATGTTTCGAGAGTCGGGGAAAAACTGTTTTTT. This gives the protein CAISDVSRVGEKLFF.

The gene calls are TRBV2 and TRBJ1-4; 7 bases line up with TRBD1. The CDR3 runs 14 residues. Germline trimming cut 6 bases from V and 6 bases from J; bases unmatched to any gene: 7. Germline loops: CDR1 SNHLY, CDR2 FYNNEI. The CDR3 sequence: CASRRRTGDEKLFF. CDR3 coding DNA: TGTGCCAGCAGGAGGCGAACAGGGGATGAAAAACTGTTTTTT.

This clone was found once. V usage is TRBV4-1 and J usage is TRBJ2-1; TRBD2 matches at 10 bases. V lost 4 bases to trimming and J lost 3 bases; unmatched junction nucleotides: 3. Germline CDR1 reads MGHRA; CDR2 reads YSYEKL. This CDR3 contains 15 residues. CDR3 bases: TGCGCCAGCAGCCCGGGACTAGCGAACTACAATGAGCAGTTCTTC. Its translation is CASSPGLANYNEQFF.

Regarding this clone: The CDR3 ends on some other residue instead of the conserved phenylalanine or tryptophan, so this is likely a read error. The chain recombines TRBV5-1 with TRBJ2-7; 7 nucleotides agree with TRBD1. V was clipped by 0 bases and J by 6 bases; unmatched bases: 6. This CDR3 has 14 amino acids. The germline gives CDR1 SGHRS, CDR2 YFSETQ. The CDR3 DNA follows: TGCGCCAGCAGCTTGGCCACTGAGGGGGCCGAGCAGTACCTC. Translation gives CASSLATEGAEQYL.

J is TRBJ2-1 and V is TRBV5-1; TRBD2 matches 11 bases. Germline lookup yields CDR1 SGHRS and CDR2 YFSETQ. With 0 bases clipped from V and 6 bases from J, the junction kept 5 bases outside the gene matches. The CDR3 is 16 residues long. The CDR3 loop is CASSLGVLAGVNEQFF. The CDR3 DNA reads TGCGCCAGCAGCTTGGGCGTACTAGCGGGGGTCAATGAGCAGTTCTTC.

This clone came up a few times. CDR3 in DNA: TGTGCCACCCAACGGCACAGGGAGAACACCGGGGAGCTGTTTTTT. It encodes CATQRHRENTGELFF. This chain uses TRBV6-5 with TRBJ2-2, with D possibly TRBD1 on 6 matching bases. V lost 10 bases to trimming and J lost 1 base, with 16 bases between them. The length of the CDR3 is 15 residues. CDR1 MNHEY and CDR2 SVGAGI come from the germline V gene.

The J gene is TRBJ1-2, the V gene TRBV29-1; unclear D gene. From germline, CDR1 is SQVTM and CDR2 ANQGSEA. The CDR3 has 11 amino acids. V gave up 4 bases and J gave up 5 bases, with 8 bases separating them. The CDR3 reads CSVVLEYGYTF. CDR3 coding DNA: TGCAGCGTTGTACTCGAGTATGGCTACACCTTC.

This chain joins TRBV30 and TRBJ2-3; D is uncertain. Germline V lookup: CDR1 GTSNPN, CDR2 SVGIG (reference sequence). V lost 2 bases to trimming and J lost 3 bases, with 3 bases between them. The CDR3 runs to 11 residues. This CDR3 is CAWSSTDTQYF. CDR3 bases: TGTGCCTGGAGTTCAACAGATACGCAGTATTTT. Full variable domain (missing parts from reference TRBV30 and TRBJ2-3): SQTIHQWPATLVQPVGSPLSLECTVEGTSNPNLYWYRQAAGRGLQLLFYSVGIGQISSEVPQNLSASRPQDRQFILSSKKLLLSDSGFYLCAWSSTDTQYFGPGTRLTVL.

The chain uses TRBV27 and TRBJ1-4, with D uncertain. This CDR3 has 14 amino acids. V lost 3 bases and J 7 bases, leaving 12 bases between the germline ends. Germline lookup yields CDR1 MNHEY and CDR2 SMNVEV (reference sequence). The DNA for the CDR3 is TGTGCCAGCAGTTTGTACCGGGAGGCTGAAAAACTGTTTTTT. It encodes CASSLYREAEKLFF.

The CDR3 nucleotides are TGCGCCAGCAGCCCGGGCCCGGGGGGCAATGAGCAGTTCTTC. Protein sequence: CASSPGPGGNEQFF. The gene calls are TRBV5-1 and TRBJ2-1; 7 positions agree with TRBD2. Trimming cost V 4 bases and J 6 bases; bases outside gene matches: 7. Germline assignment: CDR1 SGHRS and CDR2 YFSETQ. The CDR3 covers 14 residues.

The chain has TRBV6-7 and TRBJ2-1, with D perhaps TRBD1 (6 bases). TRBV6-7 is marked as an open reading frame, function uncertain. This CDR3 is built from 15 residues. V lost 2 bases and J lost 7, with 15 bases in between. The DNA of the CDR3 is TGTGCCAGCAGTTACAGAATACAGGGTCGGAATGAGCAGTTCTTC. It codes for CASSYRIQGRNEQFF.

The table lists this clone with a few counts. This sequence joins TRBV9 and TRBJ2-5; 7 nucleotides line up with TRBD1. This CDR3 has 14 residues. V shed 6 bases, J shed 5 bases, and the junction held 10 bases outside the gene matches. The germline V gene encodes CDR1 SGDLS and CDR2 YYNGEE. This chain's CDR3 is CASNWGQPGETQYF. CDR3 coding DNA: TGTGCCAGCAACTGGGGACAGCCAGGGGAGACCCAGTACTTC.